This section outlines one T cell receptor beta chain sequence together with its context. This entry is derived from a study of technical replicates of blood from a few donors. Sequencing was performed with immunoSEQ multiplex PCR; in TCRdb, only in-frame clones are kept and a portion is missing. The sample consists of 75,000 to 90,000 clones, approximately 93% of them appearing once. V lost 4 bases to trimming and J lost 4 bases, with 11 bases between them. CDR1 is LNHDA and CDR2 is SQIVND in the germline V gene (reference sequence). The CDR3 consists of 14 residues. The source material was T cells isolated from PBMCs. This sequence joins TRBV19 and TRBJ1-5; D might be TRBD1 (6 bases). This clonotype was sampled from a human donor in good health. The CDR3 DNA sequence: TGTGCCAGTAGTACCCGGACAGAGAATCAGCCCCAGCATTTT. It yields the protein CASSTRTENQPQHF.